This entry lists 21 T cell receptor beta chains sequenced from one sample in a study of post-analysis software for immune sequencing data. Broader study findings: TRBV5-6, TRBV5-1 and TRBV20-1 were among several TRBV segments more frequent in patients than controls.

Antigens for these TCRs are unknown. TCR beta cDNA libraries included unique molecular identifiers. MiXCR was run by TCRdb on the PCR reads, yielding one entry per CDR3 protein. The table shows 650,000 to 900,000 distinct CDR3 sequences, with just over 45% occurring only once. The sample was blood. The receptors here all came from a girl aged 5 to 17 with multiple sclerosis.

This clonotype has just a few counts. CDR3 protein: CSVRPTSGSKGEQFF. CDR3 DNA: TGCAGCGTCCGTCCAACTAGCGGGAGTAAGGGTGAGCAGTTCTTC. This rearrangement joins TRBV29-1 to TRBJ2-1; TRBD2 agrees at 11 bases. J lost 9 bases, V lost 6 bases, and 13 bases had no gene match. From germline, CDR1 is SQVTM and CDR2 ANQGSEA. The CDR3 loop spans 15 amino acids.

V gene TRBV6-1 combines with J gene TRBJ1-2; a weak D match, TRBD1 (6 bases). V shed 6 bases and J shed 2 bases, with 13 bases lying between them. Germline CDR1 reads MNHNS; CDR2 reads SASEGT. This CDR3 spans 14 amino acids. The CDR3 loop reads CASREDSLNYGYTF. CDR3 in DNA: TGTGCCAGCAGGGAGGACAGCCTCAACTATGGCTACACCTTC.

This clonotype was detected a few times. V is TRBV12-3 or TRBV12-4 and J is TRBJ1-2; 9 positions agree with TRBD1. CDR3 size: 15 residues. Trimming cost V 6 bases and J 5 bases; bases outside gene matches: 10. The CDR3: CASRQGQGSGYGYTF. The CDR3 DNA is TGTGCCAGCAGGCAGGGACAGGGCTCAGGGTATGGCTACACCTTC.

The CDR3 protein is CASSALPGQSNYGYTF. The DNA of the CDR3 is TGTGCCAGCAGTGCTCTCCCAGGACAGTCCAACTATGGCTACACCTTC. V gene TRBV6-1 combines with J gene TRBJ1-2; D is possibly TRBD1 (6 bases). The CDR3 length is 16 residues. V was clipped by 4 bases and J by 2 bases, with 17 bases between them. Germline CDR1 reads MNHNS; CDR2 reads SASEGT.

This clonotype appeared a single time. This CDR3 is CASSLGDRGPFGTEAFF. The CDR3 DNA sequence: TGCGCCAGCAGCTTGGGGGACAGGGGGCCTTTTGGCACTGAAGCTTTCTTT. V usage is TRBV5-1 and J usage is TRBJ1-1, with 12 bases matching TRBD1. Trimming took 0 bases from V and 4 from J; bases not matched to a gene: 7. The CDR3 is made up of 17 amino acids. Germline loops: CDR1 SGHRS, CDR2 YFSETQ.

The V call is TRBV12-3 or TRBV12-4, the J call TRBJ2-1; D not certain. The V end lost 4 bases, the J end lost 7 bases, and 5 bases lay between the germline ends. CDR3 length: 11 amino acids. The CDR3 here is CASSWSNEQFF. The CDR3 DNA sequence: TGTGCCAGCAGTTGGTCGAATGAGCAGTTCTTC.

The V and J genes are TRBV5-6 and TRBJ1-1, with TRBD1 matching 7 bases. CDR3 length: 16 amino acids. V lost 1 base to trimming and J lost 0 bases; unmatched junction nucleotides: 6. Germline CDR1 reads SGHDT; CDR2 reads YYEEEE. CDR3 in DNA: TGTGCCAGCAGCTTGAGACAGGGTGGGGTGAACACTGAAGCTTTCTTT. Its translation: CASSLRQGGVNTEAFF.

The chain carries TRBV29-1 and TRBJ2-1, with 12 positions matching TRBD1. Germline CDR1 reads SQVTM; CDR2 reads ANQGSEA. The CDR3 extends over 18 amino acids. Trimming removed 0 bases from V and 2 bases from J; junction bases left unmatched: 8. The CDR3 DNA is TGCAGCGTTGAAGATCTTCGGGGGACAGGGGGCCCCTACAATGAGCAGTTCTTC. Amino acids: CSVEDLRGTGGPYNEQFF.

Only one count was recorded for this clonotype. CDR3: CASTPTTSGDYNEQFF. CDR3 DNA: TGTGCCAGCACCCCAACGACTAGCGGGGATTACAATGAGCAGTTCTTC. The chain couples TRBV7-2 to TRBJ2-1; 11 bases are shared with TRBD2. Germline V lookup: CDR1 SGHTA, CDR2 FQGNSA. V shed 7 bases, J shed 4 bases, and the junction held 9 bases outside the gene matches. The CDR3 spans 16 residues. The variable domain in full, with the rest retrieved from reference TRBV7-2 and TRBJ2-1, is GAGVSQSPSNKVTEKGKDVELRCDPISGHTALYWYRQSLGQGLEFLIYFQGNSAPDKSGLPSDRFSAERTGGSVSTLTIQRTQQEDSAVYLCASTPTTSGDYNEQFFGPGTRLTVL.

V gene TRBV11-2 combines with J gene TRBJ1-6; unclear D gene. Deletions cut 5 bases from V and 8 bases from J, with 22 bases between. The CDR3 consists of 17 residues. Germline V gene lookup returns CDR1 SGHAT and CDR2 FQNNGV. The CDR3 DNA reads TGTGCCAGCAGCCTTGACTGGGTGCAGCTGGGAGATTCACCCCTCCACTTT. This codes for CASSLDWVQLGDSPLHF.

This clonotype occurred a few times. The chain has TRBV29-1 and TRBJ1-2; D gene uncertain. CDR1 is SQVTM and CDR2 is ANQGSEA in the germline V gene. V lost 4 bases to trimming and J lost 6 bases, with 15 bases between them. This CDR3 contains 13 residues. CDR3 sequence: CSVVWALGDGYTF. The CDR3 DNA reads as TGCAGCGTTGTATGGGCTTTGGGAGATGGCTACACCTTC. The whole variable domain, remainder taken from reference TRBV29-1 and TRBJ1-2, is SAVISQKPSRDICQRGTSLTIQCQVDSQVTMMFWYRQQPGQSLTLIATANQGSEATYESGFVIDKFPISRPNLTFSTLTVSNMSPEDSSIYLCSVVWALGDGYTFGSGTRLTVV.

In its sample, this clonotype was seen once. The chain recombines TRBV20-1 with TRBJ2-7, with D possibly being TRBD1 (6 bases). V dropped 4 bases and J dropped 1 base, with 29 bases sitting between them. The CDR3 consists of 19 residues. Per germline, CDR1 DFQATT and CDR2 SNEGSKA (reference sequence). CDR3 loop: CSATRLGPFIPTGSYEQYF. Here the CDR3 DNA reads TGCAGTGCTACCCGCTTAGGCCCCTTCATCCCCACAGGGTCCTACGAGCAGTACTTC.

This chain's CDR3 is CASGQRTNEQFF. Here the CDR3 DNA reads TGCGCCAGCGGCCAGCGAACCAATGAGCAGTTCTTC. The V call is TRBV5-1, the J call TRBJ2-1; D gene ambiguous. Germline values: CDR1 SGHRS, CDR2 YFSETQ. The V and J ends lost 7 bases and 6 bases respectively, with 11 bases between them. The CDR3 runs 12 residues.

The chain has TRBV20-1 and TRBJ2-1, with 10 bases that match TRBD2. CDR1 and CDR2 from the germline V gene are DFQATT and SNEGSKA (reference sequence). Trimming took 3 bases from V and 8 from J; bases not matched to a gene: 10. The CDR3 consists of 15 residues. Written as DNA, the CDR3 is TGCAGTGCTAGTCTCCCTAGCGGGAGTTTTTATGAGCAGTTCTTC. Its protein product is CSASLPSGSFYEQFF.

V gene TRBV27 combines with J gene TRBJ2-7; no clear D. This CDR3 region has 15 residues. The germline V and J ends were trimmed by 6 bases and 3 bases, with 18 bases remaining between them. The germline V gene has CDR1 MNHEY and CDR2 SMNVEV (reference sequence). The DNA for the CDR3 is TGTGCCAGCAGCCTTGATGGCAGCATTCGCTACGAGCAGTACTTC. It specifies CASSLDGSIRYEQYF.

A few counts support this clonotype. The chain carries TRBV20-1 and TRBJ2-3; D might be TRBD2 (5 bases). CDR1 and CDR2 (germline): DFQATT, SNEGSKA (reference sequence). Trimming left V 3 bases short and J 7 bases short, with 23 bases between. This CDR3 has 16 residues. The CDR3: CSASRPTSWTFYTQYF. The CDR3 DNA is TGCAGTGCTAGCCGCCCGACCTCCTGGACTTTTTATACGCAGTATTTT.

V usage is TRBV11-1 and J usage is TRBJ2-7; 9 bases line up with TRBD1. CDR1 and CDR2 from the germline V gene are SGHAT and FQDESV (reference sequence). V lost 5 bases to trimming and J lost 5 bases; unmatched junction nucleotides: 7. CDR3 length: 14 amino acids. DNA for the CDR3: TGTGCCAGCAGCCCTCGGGACAGGGCCGACGAGCAGTACTTC. This sequence encodes CASSPRDRADEQYF.

This sequence joins TRBV7-9 and TRBJ1-1, with D tentatively TRBD1 (5 bases). CDR3 length: 16 amino acids. Germline-derived CDR1 and CDR2 are SEHNR and FQNEAQ (reference sequence). The CDR3 sequence is CAAPDGQEGMNTEAFF. CDR3 DNA sequence: TGTGCAGCGCCTGATGGGCAGGAGGGGATGAACACTGAAGCTTTCTTT.

J is TRBJ2-1 and V is TRBV7-2; D is perhaps TRBD2 (5 bases). The CDR3 is 13 amino acids. The germline gives CDR1 SGHTA, CDR2 FQGNSA. Trimming removed 10 bases from V and 7 bases from J, with 17 bases in between. The CDR3, as DNA: TGTGCCATAACGGCGGGCCTAAGAAATGAGCAGTTCTTC. Translated, it gives CAITAGLRNEQFF. Full variable domain (outside the CDR3, taken from reference TRBV7-2 and TRBJ2-1): GAGVSQSPSNKVTEKGKDVELRCDPISGHTALYWYRQSLGQGLEFLIYFQGNSAPDKSGLPSDRFSAERTGGSVSTLTIQRTQQEDSAVYLCAITAGLRNEQFFGPGTRLTVL.

This clonotype was seen a handful of times. This rearrangement joins TRBV2 to TRBJ2-4, with 8 bases lining up with TRBD1. The J call is in doubt because the DNA end fits TRBJ2-7 better. In germline, CDR1 is SNHLY, CDR2 FYNNEI. This CDR3 spans 13 amino acids. The CDR3 coding sequence is TGTGCCAGCAGTCTGGGACAGGAGGTCGAGCAGTACTTC. It encodes CASSLGQEVEQYF.

A few counts support this clonotype. CDR3 in amino acids: CASSFTKGETQYF. Written as DNA, the CDR3 is TGTGCCAGCAGCTTTACAAAGGGGGAGACCCAGTACTTC. The chain carries TRBV11-2 and TRBJ2-5; weak D call: TRBD1 (5 bases). The CDR3 has 13 residues. Trimming removed 3 bases from V and 5 bases from J, with 10 bases in between. Per germline, CDR1 SGHAT and CDR2 FQNNGV.